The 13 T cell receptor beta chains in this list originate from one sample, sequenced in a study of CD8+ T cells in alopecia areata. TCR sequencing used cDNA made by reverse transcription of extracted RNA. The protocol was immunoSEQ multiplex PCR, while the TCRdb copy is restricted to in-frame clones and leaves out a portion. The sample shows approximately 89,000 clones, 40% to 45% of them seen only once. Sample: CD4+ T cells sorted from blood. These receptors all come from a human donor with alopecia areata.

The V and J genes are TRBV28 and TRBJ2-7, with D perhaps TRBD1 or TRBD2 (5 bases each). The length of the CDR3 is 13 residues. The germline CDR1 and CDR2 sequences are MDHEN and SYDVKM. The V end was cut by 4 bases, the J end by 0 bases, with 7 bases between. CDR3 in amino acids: CASSSGTSYEQYF. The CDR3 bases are TGTGCCAGCAGTTCCGGGACCTCCTACGAGCAGTACTTC.

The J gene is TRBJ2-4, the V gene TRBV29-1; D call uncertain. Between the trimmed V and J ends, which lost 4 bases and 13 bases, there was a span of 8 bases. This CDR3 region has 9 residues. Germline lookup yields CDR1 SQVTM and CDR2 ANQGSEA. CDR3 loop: CSVGDLQYF. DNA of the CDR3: TGCAGCGTTGGGGATCTACAGTACTTC.

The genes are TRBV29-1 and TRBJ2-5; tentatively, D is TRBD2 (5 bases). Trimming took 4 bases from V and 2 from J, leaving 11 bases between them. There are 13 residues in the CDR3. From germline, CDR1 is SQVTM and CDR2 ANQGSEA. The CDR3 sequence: CSVAGSRQETQYF. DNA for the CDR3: TGCAGCGTTGCTGGGAGTAGGCAAGAGACCCAGTACTTC. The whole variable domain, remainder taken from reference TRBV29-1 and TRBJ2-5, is SAVISQKPSRDICQRGTSLTIQCQVDSQVTMMFWYRQQPGQSLTLIATANQGSEATYESGFVIDKFPISRPNLTFSTLTVSNMSPEDSSIYLCSVAGSRQETQYFGPGTRLLVL.

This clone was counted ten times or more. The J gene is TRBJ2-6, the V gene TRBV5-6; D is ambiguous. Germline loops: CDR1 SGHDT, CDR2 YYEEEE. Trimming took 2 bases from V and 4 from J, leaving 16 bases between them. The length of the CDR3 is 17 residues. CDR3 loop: CASSLVWAGAGANVLTF. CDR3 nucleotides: TGTGCCAGCAGCTTAGTGTGGGCAGGAGCCGGGGCCAACGTCCTGACTTTC.

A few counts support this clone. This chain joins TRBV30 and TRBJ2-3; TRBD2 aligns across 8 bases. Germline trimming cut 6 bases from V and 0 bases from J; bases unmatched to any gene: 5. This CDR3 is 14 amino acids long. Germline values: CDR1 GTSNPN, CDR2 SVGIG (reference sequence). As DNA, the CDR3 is TGTGCCTGTGGAAGCGGGGGAAGCACAGATACGCAGTATTTT. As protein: CACGSGGSTDTQYF.

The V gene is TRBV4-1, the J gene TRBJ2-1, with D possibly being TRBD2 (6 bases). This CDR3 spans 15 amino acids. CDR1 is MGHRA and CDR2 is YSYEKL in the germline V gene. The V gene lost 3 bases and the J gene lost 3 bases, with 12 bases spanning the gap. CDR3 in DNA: TGCGCCAGCAGCCAGGGGACTGGAAACTACAATGAGCAGTTCTTC. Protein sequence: CASSQGTGNYNEQFF.

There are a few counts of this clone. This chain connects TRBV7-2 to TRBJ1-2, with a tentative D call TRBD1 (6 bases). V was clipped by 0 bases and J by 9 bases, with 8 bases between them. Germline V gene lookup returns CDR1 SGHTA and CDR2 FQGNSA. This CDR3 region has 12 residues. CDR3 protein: CASSLAGQRYTF. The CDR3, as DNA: TGTGCCAGCAGCTTAGCCGGACAGCGCTACACCTTC.

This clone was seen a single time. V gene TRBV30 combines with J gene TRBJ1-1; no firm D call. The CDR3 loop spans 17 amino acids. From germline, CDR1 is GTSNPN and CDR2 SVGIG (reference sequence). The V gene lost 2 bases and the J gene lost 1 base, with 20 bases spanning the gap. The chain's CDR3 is CAWSLQTLGNPNTEAFF. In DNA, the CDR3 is TGTGCCTGGAGTCTTCAAACTCTGGGCAACCCGAACACTGAAGCTTTCTTT. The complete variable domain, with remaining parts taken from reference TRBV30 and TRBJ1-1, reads SQTIHQWPATLVQPVGSPLSLECTVEGTSNPNLYWYRQAAGRGLQLLFYSVGIGQISSEVPQNLSASRPQDRQFILSSKKLLLSDSGFYLCAWSLQTLGNPNTEAFFGQGTRLTVV.

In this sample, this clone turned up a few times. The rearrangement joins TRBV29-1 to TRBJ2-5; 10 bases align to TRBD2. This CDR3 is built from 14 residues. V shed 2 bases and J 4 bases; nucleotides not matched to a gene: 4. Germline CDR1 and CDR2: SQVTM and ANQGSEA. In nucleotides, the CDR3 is TGCAGCGTTGAACCAGCGGGAGGGTCAGAGACCCAGTACTTC. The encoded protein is CSVEPAGGSETQYF. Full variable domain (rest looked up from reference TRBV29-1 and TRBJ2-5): SAVISQKPSRDICQRGTSLTIQCQVDSQVTMMFWYRQQPGQSLTLIATANQGSEATYESGFVIDKFPISRPNLTFSTLTVSNMSPEDSSIYLCSVEPAGGSETQYFGPGTRLLVL.

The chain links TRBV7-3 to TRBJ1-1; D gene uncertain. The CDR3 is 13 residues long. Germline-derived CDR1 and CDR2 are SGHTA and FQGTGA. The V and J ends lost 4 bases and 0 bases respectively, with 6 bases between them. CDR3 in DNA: TGTGCCAGCAGCTCGTTTCTGAACACTGAAGCTTTCTTT. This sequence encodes CASSSFLNTEAFF.

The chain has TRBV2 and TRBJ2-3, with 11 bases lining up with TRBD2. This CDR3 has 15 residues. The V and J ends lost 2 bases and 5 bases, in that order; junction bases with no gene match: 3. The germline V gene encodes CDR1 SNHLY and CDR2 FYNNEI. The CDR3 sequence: CASSEILAGGDTQYF. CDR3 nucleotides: TGTGCCAGCAGTGAAATCCTAGCGGGAGGAGATACGCAGTATTTT. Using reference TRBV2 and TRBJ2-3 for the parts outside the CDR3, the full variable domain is EPEVTQTPSHQVTQMGQEVILRCVPISNHLYFYWYRQILGQKVEFLVSFYNNEISEKSEIFDDQFSVERPDGSNFTLKIRSTKLEDSAMYFCASSEILAGGDTQYFGPGTRLTVL.

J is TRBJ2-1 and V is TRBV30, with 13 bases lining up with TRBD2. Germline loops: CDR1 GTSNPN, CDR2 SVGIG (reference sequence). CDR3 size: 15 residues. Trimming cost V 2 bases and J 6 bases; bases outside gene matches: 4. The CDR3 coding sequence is TGTGCCTGGAGTCCGGGACTAGCGGGACGCAATGAGCAGTTCTTC. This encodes CAWSPGLAGRNEQFF.

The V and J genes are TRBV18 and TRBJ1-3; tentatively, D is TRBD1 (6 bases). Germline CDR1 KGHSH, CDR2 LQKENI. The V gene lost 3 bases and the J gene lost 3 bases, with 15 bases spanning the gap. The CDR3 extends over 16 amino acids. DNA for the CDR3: TGTGCCAGCTCACCGGGAGTCGACAGGATTGGAAACACCATATATTTT. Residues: CASSPGVDRIGNTIYF.